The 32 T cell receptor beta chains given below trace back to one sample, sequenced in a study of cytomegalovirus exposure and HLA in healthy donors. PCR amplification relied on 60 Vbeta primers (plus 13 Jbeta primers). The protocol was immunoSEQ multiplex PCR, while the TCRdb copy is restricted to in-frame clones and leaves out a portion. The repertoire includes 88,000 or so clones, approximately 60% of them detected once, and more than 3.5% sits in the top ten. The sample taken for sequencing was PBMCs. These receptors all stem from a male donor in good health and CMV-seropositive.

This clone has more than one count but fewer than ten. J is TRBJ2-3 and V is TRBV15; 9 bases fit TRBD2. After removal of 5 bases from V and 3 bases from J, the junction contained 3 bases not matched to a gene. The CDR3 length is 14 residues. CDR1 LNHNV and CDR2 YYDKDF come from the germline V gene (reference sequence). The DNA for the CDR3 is TGTGCCACCAGCGGGGGACTAGCAACAGATACGCAGTATTTT. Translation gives CATSGGLATDTQYF.

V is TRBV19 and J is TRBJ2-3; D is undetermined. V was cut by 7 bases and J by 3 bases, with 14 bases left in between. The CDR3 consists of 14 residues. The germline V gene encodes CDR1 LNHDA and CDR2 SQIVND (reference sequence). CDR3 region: CASKSELLTDTQYF. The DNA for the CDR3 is TGTGCCAGTAAAAGTGAGTTATTGACAGATACGCAGTATTTT.

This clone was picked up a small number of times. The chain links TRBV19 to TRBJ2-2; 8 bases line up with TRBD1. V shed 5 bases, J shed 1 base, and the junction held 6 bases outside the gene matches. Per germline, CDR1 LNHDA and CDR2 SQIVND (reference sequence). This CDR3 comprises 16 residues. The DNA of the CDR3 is TGTGCCAGTAGTCCCAGGACAGGGAAGAACACCGGGGAGCTGTTTTTT. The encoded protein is CASSPRTGKNTGELFF.

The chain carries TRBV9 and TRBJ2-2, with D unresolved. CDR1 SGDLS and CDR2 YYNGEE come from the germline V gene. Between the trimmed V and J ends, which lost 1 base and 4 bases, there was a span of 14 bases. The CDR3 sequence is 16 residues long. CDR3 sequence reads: CASSVTTHPGTGELFF. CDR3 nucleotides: TGTGCCAGCAGCGTAACTACACACCCCGGCACCGGGGAGCTGTTTTTT.

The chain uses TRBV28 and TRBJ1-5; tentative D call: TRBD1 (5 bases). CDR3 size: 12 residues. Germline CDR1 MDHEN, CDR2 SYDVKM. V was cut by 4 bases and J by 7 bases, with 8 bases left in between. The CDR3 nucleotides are TGTGCCAGCAGTTCCACAGGCCAGCCCCAGCATTTT. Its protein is CASSSTGQPQHF.

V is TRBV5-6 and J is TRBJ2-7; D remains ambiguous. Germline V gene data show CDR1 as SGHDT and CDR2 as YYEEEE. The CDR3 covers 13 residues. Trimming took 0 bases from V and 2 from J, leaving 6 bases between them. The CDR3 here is CASSLVSAYEQYF. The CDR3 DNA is TGTGCCAGCAGCTTGGTCAGCGCCTACGAGCAGTACTTC.

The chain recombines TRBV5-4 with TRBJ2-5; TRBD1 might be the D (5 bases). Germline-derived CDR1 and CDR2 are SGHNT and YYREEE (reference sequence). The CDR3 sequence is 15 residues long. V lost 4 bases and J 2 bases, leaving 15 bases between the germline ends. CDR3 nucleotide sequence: TGTGCCAGCAGCCCTACTCGGACACCGCAAGAGACCCAGTACTTC. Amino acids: CASSPTRTPQETQYF.

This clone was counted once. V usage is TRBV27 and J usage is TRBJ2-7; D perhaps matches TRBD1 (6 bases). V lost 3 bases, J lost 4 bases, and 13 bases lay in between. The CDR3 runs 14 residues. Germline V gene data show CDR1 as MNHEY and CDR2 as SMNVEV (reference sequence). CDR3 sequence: CASSFGPGVYEQYF. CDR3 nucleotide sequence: TGTGCCAGCAGTTTCGGACCAGGGGTGTACGAGCAGTACTTC.

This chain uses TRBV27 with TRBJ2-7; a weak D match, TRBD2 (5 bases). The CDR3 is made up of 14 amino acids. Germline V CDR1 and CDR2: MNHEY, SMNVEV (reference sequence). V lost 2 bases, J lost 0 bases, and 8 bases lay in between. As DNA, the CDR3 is TGTGCCAGCAGTTTAGCGGGCACCTCCTACGAGCAGTACTTC. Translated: CASSLAGTSYEQYF.

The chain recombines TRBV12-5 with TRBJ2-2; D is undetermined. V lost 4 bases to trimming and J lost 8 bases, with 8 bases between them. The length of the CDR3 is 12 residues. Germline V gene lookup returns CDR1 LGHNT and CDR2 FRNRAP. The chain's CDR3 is CASGSSSGELFF. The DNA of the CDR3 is TGTGCTAGTGGTTCCTCCTCGGGGGAGCTGTTTTTT.

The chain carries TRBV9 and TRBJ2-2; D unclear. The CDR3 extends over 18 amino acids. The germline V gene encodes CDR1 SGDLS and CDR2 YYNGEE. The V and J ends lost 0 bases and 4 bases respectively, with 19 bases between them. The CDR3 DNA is TGTGCCAGCAGCGTAGAGCTAGGTGGAGTCGGATCCACCGGGGAGCTGTTTTTT. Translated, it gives CASSVELGGVGSTGELFF.

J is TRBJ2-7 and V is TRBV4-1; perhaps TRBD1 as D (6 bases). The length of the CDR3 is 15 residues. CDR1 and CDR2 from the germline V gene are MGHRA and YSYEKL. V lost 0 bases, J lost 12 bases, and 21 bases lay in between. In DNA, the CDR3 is TGCGCCAGCAGCCAAGAGGGGACACCCCGCCAGCGTTGGTACTTC. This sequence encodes CASSQEGTPRQRWYF.

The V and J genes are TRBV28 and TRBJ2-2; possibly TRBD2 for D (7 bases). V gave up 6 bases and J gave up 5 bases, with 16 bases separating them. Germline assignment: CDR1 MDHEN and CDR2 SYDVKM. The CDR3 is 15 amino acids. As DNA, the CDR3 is TGTGCCAGCAGACTGGGGGGGCAGACGACCGGGGAGCTGTTTTTT. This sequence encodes CASRLGGQTTGELFF.

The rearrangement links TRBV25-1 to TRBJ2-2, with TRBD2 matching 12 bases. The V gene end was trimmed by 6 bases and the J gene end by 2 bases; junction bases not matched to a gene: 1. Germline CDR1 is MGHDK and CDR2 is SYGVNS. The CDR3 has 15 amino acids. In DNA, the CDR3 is TGTGCCAGCAGCGGACTAGCGGGAAACACCGGGGAGCTGTTTTTT. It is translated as CASSGLAGNTGELFF.

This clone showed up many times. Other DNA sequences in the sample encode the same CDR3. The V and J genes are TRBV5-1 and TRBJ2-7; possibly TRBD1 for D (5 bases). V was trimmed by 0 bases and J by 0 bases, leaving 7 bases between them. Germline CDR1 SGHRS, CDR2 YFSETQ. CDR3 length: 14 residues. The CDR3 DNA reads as TGCGCCAGCAGCTTGGACAGGAGCTCCTACGAGCAGTACTTC. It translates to CASSLDRSSYEQYF.

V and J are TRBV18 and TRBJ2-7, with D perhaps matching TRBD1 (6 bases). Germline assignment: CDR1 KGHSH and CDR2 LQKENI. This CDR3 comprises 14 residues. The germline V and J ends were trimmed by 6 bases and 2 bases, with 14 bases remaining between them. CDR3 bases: TGTGCCAGCTCTCCCTCGGACAGAGCCTACGAGCAGTACTTC. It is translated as CASSPSDRAYEQYF.

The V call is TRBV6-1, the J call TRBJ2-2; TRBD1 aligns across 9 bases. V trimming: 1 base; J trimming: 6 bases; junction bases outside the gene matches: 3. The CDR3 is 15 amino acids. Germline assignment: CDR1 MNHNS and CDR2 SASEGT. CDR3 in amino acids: CASSEGTGAAGELFF. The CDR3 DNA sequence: TGTGCCAGCAGTGAAGGGACAGGGGCGGCCGGGGAGCTGTTTTTT.

The CDR3 sequence: CASSVGPGGSGNTIYF. Here the CDR3 DNA reads TGTGCCAGCAGCGTAGGGCCCGGGGGCTCTGGAAACACCATATATTTT. The gene calls are TRBV9 and TRBJ1-3; a possible D gene is TRBD1 (5 bases). The length of the CDR3 is 16 residues. Per the germline V gene, CDR1 is SGDLS and CDR2 is YYNGEE. V dropped 0 bases and J dropped 0 bases, with 10 bases sitting between them.

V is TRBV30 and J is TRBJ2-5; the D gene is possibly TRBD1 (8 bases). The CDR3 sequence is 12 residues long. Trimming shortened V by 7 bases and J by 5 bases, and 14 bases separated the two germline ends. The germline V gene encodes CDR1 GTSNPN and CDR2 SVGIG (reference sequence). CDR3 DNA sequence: TGTGCCTTCGACAGGGGAGGGGAGACCCAGTACTTC. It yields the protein CAFDRGGETQYF.

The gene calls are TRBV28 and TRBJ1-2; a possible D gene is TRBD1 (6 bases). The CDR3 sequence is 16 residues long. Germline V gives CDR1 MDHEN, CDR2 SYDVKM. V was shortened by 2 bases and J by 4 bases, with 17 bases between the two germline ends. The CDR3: CASSLQGLDVSYGYTF. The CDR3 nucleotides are TGTGCCAGCAGTTTACAGGGGTTGGACGTGAGCTATGGCTACACCTTC.

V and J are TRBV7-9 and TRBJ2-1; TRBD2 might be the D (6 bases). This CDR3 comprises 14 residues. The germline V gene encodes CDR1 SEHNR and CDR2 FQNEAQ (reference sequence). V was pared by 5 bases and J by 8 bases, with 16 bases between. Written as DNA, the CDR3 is TGTGCCAGCAGCCCCCCATTGGGAGGATATGAGCAGTTCTTC. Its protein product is CASSPPLGGYEQFF.

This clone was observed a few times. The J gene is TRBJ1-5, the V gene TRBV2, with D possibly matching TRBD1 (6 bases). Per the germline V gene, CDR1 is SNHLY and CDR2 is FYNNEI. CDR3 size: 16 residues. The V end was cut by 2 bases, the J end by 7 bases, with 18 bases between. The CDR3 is CASSESGDRIGQPQHF. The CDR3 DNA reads TGTGCCAGCAGTGAAAGCGGCGACAGGATAGGGCAGCCCCAGCATTTT.

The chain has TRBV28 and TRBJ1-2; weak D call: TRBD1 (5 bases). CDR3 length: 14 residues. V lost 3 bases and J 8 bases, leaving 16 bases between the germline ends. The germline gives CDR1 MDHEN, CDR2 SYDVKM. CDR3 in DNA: TGTGCCAGCAGTTTGTGGGCAGGGATCAGCGGCTACACCTTC. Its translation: CASSLWAGISGYTF.

The chain's CDR3 is CASSYPLTGPQHF. The CDR3 region has the DNA TGTGCCAGCAGTTACCCCTTGACAGGACCCCAGCATTTT. The chain is built from TRBV6-7 and TRBJ1-5, with D possibly TRBD1 on 6 matching bases. TRBV6-7 is flagged as an ORF with uncertain function. V lost 2 bases, J lost 10 bases, and 12 bases lay in between. CDR3 size: 13 residues.

The CDR3 loop reads CASSPTAGQGKDEQYF. CDR3 DNA sequence: TGTGCCAGCAGTCCGACGGCGGGACAGGGGAAGGACGAGCAGTACTTC. The chain uses TRBV28 and TRBJ2-7, with TRBD1 identical over 10 bases. This CDR3 comprises 16 residues. V lost 5 bases to trimming and J lost 5 bases; unmatched junction nucleotides: 12. Germline V gene data show CDR1 as MDHEN and CDR2 as SYDVKM.

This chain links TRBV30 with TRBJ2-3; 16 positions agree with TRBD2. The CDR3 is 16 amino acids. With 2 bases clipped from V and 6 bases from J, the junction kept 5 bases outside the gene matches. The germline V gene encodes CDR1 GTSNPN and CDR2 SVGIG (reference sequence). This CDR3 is CAWSQGLAGGPDTQYF. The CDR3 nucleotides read TGTGCCTGGAGTCAGGGACTAGCGGGAGGGCCCGATACGCAGTATTTT.

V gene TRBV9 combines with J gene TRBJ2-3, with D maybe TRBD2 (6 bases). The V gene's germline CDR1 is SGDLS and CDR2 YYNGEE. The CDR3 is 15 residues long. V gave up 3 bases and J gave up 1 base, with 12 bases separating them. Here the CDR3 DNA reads TGTGCCAGCAGCGGCGGCCGGAGGGGCACAGATACGCAGTATTTT. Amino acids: CASSGGRRGTDTQYF.

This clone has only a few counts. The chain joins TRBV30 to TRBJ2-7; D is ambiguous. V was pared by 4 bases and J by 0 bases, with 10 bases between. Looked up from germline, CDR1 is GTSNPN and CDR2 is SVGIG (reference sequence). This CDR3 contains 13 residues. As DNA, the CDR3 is TGTGCCTGGACCGCAGGTTCCTCCTACGAGCAGTACTTC. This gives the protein CAWTAGSSYEQYF.

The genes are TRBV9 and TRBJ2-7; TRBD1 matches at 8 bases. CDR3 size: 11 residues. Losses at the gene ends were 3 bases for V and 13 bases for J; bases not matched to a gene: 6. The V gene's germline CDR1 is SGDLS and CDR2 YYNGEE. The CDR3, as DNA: TGTGCCAGCAGCGGGACAGGGCGATTATACTTC. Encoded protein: CASSGTGRLYF. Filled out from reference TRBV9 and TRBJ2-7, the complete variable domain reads DSGVTQTPKHLITATGQRVTLRCSPRSGDLSVYWYQQSLDQGLQFLIQYYNGEERAKGNILERFSAQQFPDLHSELNLSSLELGDSALYFCASSGTGRLYFGPGTRLTVT.

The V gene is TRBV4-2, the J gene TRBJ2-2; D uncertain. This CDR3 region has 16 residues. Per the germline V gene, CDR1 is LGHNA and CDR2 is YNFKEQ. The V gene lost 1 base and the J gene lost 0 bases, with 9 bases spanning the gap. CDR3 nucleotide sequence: TGTGCCAGCAGCCAAGGGGCACCTTCGAACACCGGGGAGCTGTTTTTT. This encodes CASSQGAPSNTGELFF.

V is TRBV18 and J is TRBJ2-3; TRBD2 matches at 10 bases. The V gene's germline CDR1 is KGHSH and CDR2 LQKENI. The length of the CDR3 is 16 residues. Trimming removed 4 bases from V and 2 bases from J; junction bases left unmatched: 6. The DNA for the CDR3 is TGTGCCAGCTCACGAAGCGGGGGGGGATACACAGATACGCAGTATTTT. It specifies CASSRSGGGYTDTQYF.

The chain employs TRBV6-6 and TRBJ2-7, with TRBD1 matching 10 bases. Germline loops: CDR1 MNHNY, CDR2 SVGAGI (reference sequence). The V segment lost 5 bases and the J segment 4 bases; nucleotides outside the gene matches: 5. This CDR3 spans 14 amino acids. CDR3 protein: CASSLRDRGYEQYF. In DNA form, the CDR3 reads TGTGCCAGCAGTCTCCGGGACAGGGGATACGAGCAGTACTTC.